These 9 T cell receptor beta chains were all obtained from the same sample, sequenced in a study of cytomegalovirus exposure and HLA in healthy donors. The PCR ran on 60 Vbeta and 13 Jbeta primers. The data were produced by immunoSEQ multiplex PCR, yet TCRdb's version contains in-frame clones alone and is incomplete. The sample contains fewer than 150,000 clones, 70% to 85% of which appear only once. The sample comprised PBMCs. The receptors originated from a middle-aged man in good health and CMV-seropositive.

The J gene is TRBJ2-7, the V gene TRBV12-1; whether TRBD2, the table's D call, matches the DNA was not checked. TRBV12-1 has pseudogene status. The CDR3 is made up of 17 amino acids. The CDR3 spells CASSGIEERPVSYEQYF. For the CDR3, the DNA is TGTGCCAGCAGCGGAATTGAGGAGCGGCCCGTTTCCTACGAGCAGTACTTC.

The rearrangement joins TRBV6-1 to TRBJ2-5, with unresolved D. The DNA end is more similar to TRBJ2-7, so the J call may be wrong. This CDR3 spans 11 amino acids. Germline assignment: CDR1 MNHNS and CDR2 SASEGT. For the CDR3, the DNA is TGTGCCAGCAGGAAGTCATACGAGCAGTACTTC. Its protein is CASRKSYEQYF.

The chain couples TRBV6-6 to TRBJ1-5, with TRBD1 matching 9 bases. Germline CDR1 reads MNHNY; CDR2 reads SVGAGI (reference sequence). After removal of 6 bases from V and 3 bases from J, the junction contained 6 bases not matched to a gene. CDR3 length: 15 residues. The CDR3 reads CASRLQGADNQPQHF. The CDR3 bases are TGTGCCAGCAGGCTACAGGGGGCTGACAATCAGCCCCAGCATTTT.

The chain joins TRBV6-1 to TRBJ1-1; TRBD1 is a possible D gene (5 bases). This CDR3 is built from 13 residues. Trimming removed 5 bases at V and 1 base at J, with 8 bases between. In germline, CDR1 is MNHNS, CDR2 SASEGT. CDR3: CASSWGENTEAFF. Here the CDR3 DNA reads TGTGCCAGCAGTTGGGGGGAGAACACTGAAGCTTTCTTT.

As to this clone: Other DNA sequences from this sample encode an identical CDR3 as well. The gene calls are TRBV18 and TRBJ1-5; tentatively, D is TRBD1 (5 bases). Trimming pared 5 bases from V and 7 bases from J, leaving 12 bases between. The CDR3 is 13 amino acids. Germline V gene sequence: CDR1 KGHSH, CDR2 LQKENI. The CDR3 loop is CASSTTQAQPQHF. DNA of the CDR3: TGTGCCAGCTCAACGACACAGGCACAGCCCCAGCATTTT. The variable domain in full, completed from reference TRBV18 and TRBJ1-5, reads NAGVMQNPRHLVRRRGQEARLRCSPMKGHSHVYWYRQLPEEGLKFMVYLQKENIIDESGMPKERFSAEFPKEGPSILRIQQVVRGDSAAYFCASSTTQAQPQHFGDGTRLSIL.

The chain joins TRBV19 to TRBJ2-3, with D maybe TRBD1 (6 bases). Per the germline V gene, CDR1 is LNHDA and CDR2 is SQIVND (reference sequence). CDR3 length: 14 residues. Between the trimmed V and J ends, which lost 5 bases and 8 bases, there was a span of 17 bases. CDR3 DNA sequence: TGTGCCAGTAGTGCCCGGACCCGCAGGGGTACGCAGTATTTT. Translating gives CASSARTRRGTQYF.

V is TRBV7-9 and J is TRBJ2-2, with a tentative D call TRBD2 (6 bases). The CDR3 consists of 13 residues. CDR1 is SEHNR and CDR2 is FQNEAQ in the germline V gene (reference sequence). Deletions cut 11 bases from V and 5 bases from J, with 15 bases between. CDR3 sequence (DNA): TGTGCCTCCCGGAAGGGAGGAACCGGGGAGCTGTTTTTT. It yields the protein CASRKGGTGELFF.

V usage is TRBV10-3 and J usage is TRBJ2-5, with D maybe TRBD1 (5 bases). CDR1 and CDR2 (germline): ENHRY, SYGVKD. Deletions cut 4 bases from V and 5 bases from J, with 20 bases between. The CDR3 loop spans 16 amino acids. CDR3 loop: CAISGGRTSVEETQYF. The CDR3 DNA follows: TGTGCCATCAGTGGGGGCCGGACCTCCGTGGAGGAGACCCAGTACTTC.

This sequence joins TRBV19 and TRBJ1-1; TRBD1 is a possible D gene (5 bases). CDR3 length: 15 amino acids. The germline gives CDR1 LNHDA, CDR2 SQIVND (reference sequence). V lost 5 bases, J lost 4 bases, and 17 bases lay in between. CDR3 in DNA: TGTGCCAGTAGTCCCCTGGGGGTGGGAGGCACTGAAGCTTTCTTT. Residues: CASSPLGVGGTEAFF.